This T cell receptor beta chain comes out of a study of T cell responses to AZD1222 COVID-19 vaccine. Study outcomes and limitations: Donors were largely white British and mainly female; clonal diversity was possibly underestimated.

With respect to this clone: Its antigen is not known.

This CDR3 contains 11 residues. Germline CDR1 and CDR2: MNHNY and SVGAGI (reference sequence). Trimming left V 4 bases short and J 10 bases short, with 10 bases between. Profiling relied on immunoSEQ multiplex PCR, and the TCRdb table lists in-frame clones only, not all of them. This sample has approximately 130,000 clones; roughly nine tenths occur once, and the top ten carry roughly 5.4%. The chain has TRBV6-6 and TRBJ1-1; D is undetermined. The sequences come from peripheral blood, collected on day 0 of AZD1222 vaccination. The clonotype was recovered from an adult in good health. CDR3 sequence reads: CASSWKGIAFF. CDR3 DNA: TGTGCCAGCAGTTGGAAGGGAATAGCTTTCTTT.